This T cell receptor (beta chain) stems from a study of neurological immune-mediated disorders. This clonotype occurred many times. Whenever a sequencing run was performed, it yielded over 170 million TCR-beta sequences from 15-18 subjects. TCRdb called the 5' RACE reads again in MiXCR, with one record for every CDR3 protein. The sample shows roughly 76,000 distinct CDR3 sequences, about 3% of them seen only once. Between the trimmed V and J ends, which lost 1 base and 4 bases, there was a span of 14 bases. Per germline, CDR1 SGHRS and CDR2 YFSETQ. The CDR3 spans 15 residues. The sequenced sample was PBMCs. The V and J genes are TRBV5-1 and TRBJ2-5; TRBD2 is a possible D gene (5 bases). The sequence was obtained from a woman between 45 and 60 years old with multiple sclerosis. Here the CDR3 DNA reads TGCGCCAGCAGCTTGCAAGGAGAACGGGGAGAGACCCAGTACTTC. Its protein product is CASSLQGERGETQYF.